Presented here are 26 T cell receptor beta chains from one specimen sequenced in a study of T cell repertoires in ileal Crohn's disease. The table came from immunoSEQ multiplex PCR; TCRdb's copy has only in-frame clones and leaves some out. The table shows about 16,000 clones, with approximately 92% occurring only once. Time point described: inflamed ileum from the surgical specimen. Sequenced sample: ileal tissue. The receptor set was obtained from an adult with Crohn's disease.

The chain employs TRBV28 and TRBJ2-4, with D maybe TRBD1 (6 bases). Germline V gives CDR1 MDHEN, CDR2 SYDVKM. The CDR3 runs 16 residues. V was pared by 0 bases and J by 0 bases, with 9 bases between. The CDR3 reads CASSLWTGLAKNIQYF. CDR3 sequence (DNA): TGTGCCAGCAGTTTATGGACAGGCCTAGCCAAAAACATTCAGTACTTC. Supplemented by reference TRBV28 and TRBJ2-4, the full variable domain reads DVKVTQSSRYLVKRTGEKVFLECVQDMDHENMFWYRQDPGLGLRLIYFSYDVKMKEKGDIPEGYSVSREKKERFSLILESASTNQTSMYLCASSLWTGLAKNIQYFGAGTRLSVL.

J is TRBJ1-1 and V is TRBV7-2; 9 bases map to TRBD1. This CDR3 is built from 17 residues. V shed 0 bases and J 0 bases; nucleotides not matched to a gene: 5. Germline V gives CDR1 SGHTA, CDR2 FQGNSA. The CDR3 spells CASSLAQGATVNTEAFF. The CDR3 nucleotides read TGTGCCAGCAGCTTAGCACAGGGGGCAACGGTGAACACTGAAGCTTTCTTT.

The chain is built from TRBV6-1 and TRBJ2-3, with D unclear. The V end lost 4 bases, the J end lost 1 base, and 12 bases lay between the germline ends. CDR3 length equals 15 residues. Germline V gives CDR1 MNHNS, CDR2 SASEGT. CDR3 protein: CASSVDPRGTDTQYF. In nucleotides, the CDR3 is TGTGCCAGCAGTGTCGACCCTAGGGGCACAGATACGCAGTATTTT.

V usage is TRBV4-3 and J usage is TRBJ1-2; TRBD1 might be the D (6 bases). Germline V gene lookup returns CDR1 LGHNA and CDR2 YSLEER. V was shortened by 4 bases and J by 0 bases, with 12 bases between the two germline ends. The CDR3 sequence is 15 residues long. CDR3: CASSLSGAPNYGYTF. DNA for the CDR3: TGCGCCAGCAGCCTGTCGGGGGCCCCTAACTATGGCTACACCTTC.

The J gene is TRBJ1-6, the V gene TRBV11-2; D perhaps matches TRBD1 (6 bases). CDR1 and CDR2 (germline): SGHAT, FQNNGV. This CDR3 is built from 15 residues. V lost 1 base, J lost 5 bases, and 9 bases lay in between. The CDR3 spells CASSLADRDNSPLHF. The CDR3, as DNA: TGTGCCAGCAGCTTAGCGGACAGAGATAATTCACCCCTCCACTTT.

By share, this clone counts as large. The genes are TRBV2 and TRBJ1-1, with 9 bases matching TRBD1. The length of the CDR3 is 13 residues. V lost 4 bases, J lost 5 bases, and 2 bases stayed unmatched. In germline, CDR1 is SNHLY, CDR2 FYNNEI. The CDR3 region has the DNA TGTGCCAGCAGTGCAGGGACAGGGACTGAAGCTTTCTTT. Amino acid sequence: CASSAGTGTEAFF.

The V call is TRBV28, the J call TRBJ1-2, with D uncertain. The germline V gene encodes CDR1 MDHEN and CDR2 SYDVKM. V lost 10 bases and J 5 bases, leaving 11 bases between the germline ends. This CDR3 has 11 amino acids. CDR3 DNA: TGTGCCACCCTGTGGCAGTATGGCTACACCTTC. It codes for CATLWQYGYTF.

The count of this clone is one. The V call is TRBV5-8, the J call TRBJ2-5; 7 bases line up with TRBD2. With 2 bases clipped from V and 4 bases from J, the junction kept 2 bases outside the gene matches. The CDR3 runs 13 residues. In germline, CDR1 is SGHTS, CDR2 YDEGEE. The CDR3 DNA is TGTGCCAGCAGCTTCTGGGGGGGAGAGACCCAGTACTTC. Translating it yields CASSFWGGETQYF.

V gene TRBV25-1 combines with J gene TRBJ1-2; weak D call: TRBD1 (6 bases). V dropped 3 bases and J dropped 7 bases, with 15 bases sitting between them. Germline V gene sequence: CDR1 MGHDK, CDR2 SYGVNS. This CDR3 has 14 residues. The CDR3 is CASSEVRGSGGYTF. CDR3 nucleotides: TGTGCCAGCAGTGAGGTCAGGGGATCCGGTGGCTACACCTTC.

The DNA of the CDR3 is TGTGCCTGGAGTGGAGGGTACGGTCAGCCCCAGCATTTT. Translation gives CAWSGGYGQPQHF. The gene calls are TRBV30 and TRBJ1-5, with no clear D. V lost 1 base and J 6 bases, leaving 10 bases between the germline ends. Germline-derived CDR1 and CDR2 are GTSNPN and SVGIG (reference sequence). This CDR3 has 13 amino acids.

The rearrangement joins TRBV6-1 to TRBJ2-1, with a possible D match to TRBD2 (5 bases). CDR3 size: 16 residues. V gave up 0 bases and J gave up 2 bases, with 11 bases separating them. Germline values: CDR1 MNHNS, CDR2 SASEGT. CDR3 loop: CASSEATGKTYNEQFF. The CDR3 DNA reads as TGTGCCAGCAGTGAAGCGACCGGGAAAACCTACAATGAGCAGTTCTTC.

The CDR3 sequence: CASSLMRNTEAFF. In nucleotides, the CDR3 is TGTGCCAGCAGCTTAATGAGAAACACTGAAGCTTTCTTT. The chain employs TRBV7-3 and TRBJ1-1; no clear D gene. Germline assignment: CDR1 SGHTA and CDR2 FQGTGA. The CDR3 spans 13 residues. The V end was cut by 1 base, the J end by 2 bases, with 5 bases between.

This clone turned up a few times. This sequence joins TRBV11-2 and TRBJ2-5, with 8 bases aligning to TRBD2. The CDR3 loop spans 17 amino acids. Trimming at V came to 5 bases and at J to 1 base, leaving 12 bases not matched to a gene. CDR1 is SGHAT, CDR2 FQNNGV, per germline. As DNA, the CDR3 is TGTGCCAGCAGCCCCGGCAGGGTAGCGGGGTTCCAAGAGACCCAGTACTTC. Translating it yields CASSPGRVAGFQETQYF.

The rearrangement links TRBV7-2 to TRBJ2-1; 11 positions agree with TRBD2. From germline, CDR1 is SGHTA and CDR2 FQGNSA. Losses at the gene ends were 4 bases for V and 2 bases for J; bases not matched to a gene: 7. This CDR3 comprises 17 residues. CDR3 residues: CASSSFASGGTYNEQFF. The DNA of the CDR3 is TGTGCCAGCAGCTCATTCGCTAGCGGGGGGACCTACAATGAGCAGTTCTTC. The full variable domain, with the rest looked up from reference TRBV7-2 and TRBJ2-1, is GAGVSQSPSNKVTEKGKDVELRCDPISGHTALYWYRQSLGQGLEFLIYFQGNSAPDKSGLPSDRFSAERTGGSVSTLTIQRTQQEDSAVYLCASSSFASGGTYNEQFFGPGTRLTVL.

The chain is built from TRBV28 and TRBJ1-3; D gene uncertain. The CDR3 is 14 amino acids. Germline V gives CDR1 MDHEN, CDR2 SYDVKM. Trimming pared 5 bases from V and 0 bases from J, leaving 8 bases between. The CDR3 loop is CASSLQSSGNTIYF. The DNA of the CDR3 is TGTGCCAGCAGTCTCCAGTCCTCTGGAAACACCATATATTTT.

This chain joins TRBV7-9 and TRBJ2-7; D could derive from TRBD1 or TRBD2 (5 bases each). This CDR3 is built from 16 residues. CDR1 SEHNR and CDR2 FQNEAQ come from the germline V gene (reference sequence). Trimming stripped 3 bases from V and 0 bases from J, with 15 bases between. CDR3 sequence (DNA): TGTGCCAGCAGCTTTCTAGGGTCAGGGAGCTCCTACGAGCAGTACTTC. This encodes CASSFLGSGSSYEQYF.

The J gene is TRBJ2-5, the V gene TRBV11-2; 7 nucleotides align to TRBD2. Germline CDR1 is SGHAT and CDR2 is FQNNGV. J lost 1 base, V lost 5 bases, and 7 bases had no gene match. CDR3 length: 15 amino acids. CDR3 in DNA: TGTGCCAGCAGCCAAGGGACTATCGGCCAAGAGACCCAGTACTTC. This encodes CASSQGTIGQETQYF.

The chain recombines TRBV6-5 with TRBJ1-1; D possibly corresponds to TRBD1 (5 bases). CDR1 is MNHEY and CDR2 is SVGAGI in the germline V gene. Trimming took 0 bases from V and 4 from J, leaving 12 bases between them. The CDR3 contains 15 residues. This CDR3 reads CASSYSTEVSTEAFF. CDR3 in DNA: TGTGCCAGCAGTTACTCGACAGAGGTTAGCACTGAAGCTTTCTTT.

The chain uses TRBV6-6 and TRBJ1-2; D call uncertain. The CDR3 totals 12 residues. Germline V CDR1 and CDR2: MNHNY, SVGAGI (reference sequence). V was cut by 7 bases and J by 2 bases, with 8 bases left in between. CDR3 coding DNA: TGTGCCAGCATATCAGGAAACTATGGCTACACCTTC. Its protein product is CASISGNYGYTF.

The chain links TRBV27 to TRBJ2-3, with 8 bases fitting TRBD2. CDR3 length: 16 amino acids. Per germline, CDR1 MNHEY and CDR2 SMNVEV (reference sequence). The junction had 9 bases not matched to a gene; V was cut back by 5 bases and J by 2 bases. CDR3 in amino acids: CASSPSGGGPTDTQYF. Written as DNA, the CDR3 is TGTGCCAGCAGTCCAAGCGGCGGGGGGCCCACAGATACGCAGTATTTT.

The rearrangement links TRBV10-3 to TRBJ1-5; D unclear. The germline gives CDR1 ENHRY, CDR2 SYGVKD. Trimming left V 3 bases short and J 3 bases short, with 9 bases between. The CDR3 has 14 amino acids. In nucleotides, the CDR3 is TGTGCCATCAGTGACCCGCGGGACAATCAGCCCCAGCATTTT. It specifies CAISDPRDNQPQHF.

The J gene is TRBJ2-7, the V gene TRBV30; D assignment may be TRBD1 or TRBD2 (5 bases each). Per germline, CDR1 GTSNPN and CDR2 SVGIG (reference sequence). This CDR3 has 12 residues. With 7 bases removed from V and 3 bases from J, the gap between germline ends came to 13 bases. The CDR3 sequence is CAYRGTNYEQYF. The CDR3 nucleotides are TGTGCCTATAGAGGGACCAACTACGAGCAGTACTTC.

The V gene is TRBV18, the J gene TRBJ2-1, with D hard to call. Germline loops: CDR1 KGHSH, CDR2 LQKENI. Trimming stripped 6 bases from V and 8 bases from J, with 17 bases between. The CDR3 is made up of 14 amino acids. The CDR3 nucleotides are TGTGCCAGCTCTCCCAGCCCCATCGGGTATGAGCAGTTCTTC. It codes for CASSPSPIGYEQFF.

This clone was detected once. J is TRBJ2-5 and V is TRBV11-3, with D possibly being TRBD1 (6 bases). With 0 bases removed from V and 2 bases from J, the gap between germline ends came to 13 bases. The germline CDR1 and CDR2 sequences are SGHNT and YENEEA. This CDR3 has 16 residues. CDR3 bases: TGTGCCAGCAGCTTAGATACAGGGCCGCAACAAGAGACCCAGTACTTC. Its protein is CASSLDTGPQQETQYF.

The CDR3 loop is CASSVSEGAQYF. The CDR3 bases are TGTGCCAGCAGCGTCTCCGAGGGGGCCCAGTACTTC. The chain carries TRBV9 and TRBJ2-5; maybe TRBD1 (6 bases). This CDR3 is 12 amino acids long. Germline CDR1 reads SGDLS; CDR2 reads YYNGEE. Trimming took off 2 bases at V and 9 bases at J, with 11 bases between the two ends.

This rearrangement joins TRBV7-2 to TRBJ2-4, with D maybe TRBD1 (6 bases). This CDR3 comprises 15 residues. Trimming pared 1 base from V and 8 bases from J, leaving 15 bases between. The V gene's germline CDR1 is SGHTA and CDR2 FQGNSA. CDR3 amino acids: CASSLGIGQTDIQYF. CDR3 bases: TGTGCCAGCAGCTTAGGTATAGGACAGACGGACATTCAGTACTTC.